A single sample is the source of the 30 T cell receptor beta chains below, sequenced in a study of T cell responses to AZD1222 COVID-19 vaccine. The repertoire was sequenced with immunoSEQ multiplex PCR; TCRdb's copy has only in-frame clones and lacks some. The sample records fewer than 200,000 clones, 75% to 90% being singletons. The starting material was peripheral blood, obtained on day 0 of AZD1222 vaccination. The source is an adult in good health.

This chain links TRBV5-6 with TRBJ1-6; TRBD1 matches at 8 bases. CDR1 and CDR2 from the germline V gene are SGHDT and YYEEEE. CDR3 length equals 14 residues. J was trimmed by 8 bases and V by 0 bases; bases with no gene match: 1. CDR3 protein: CASSLAQGDSPLHF. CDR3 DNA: TGTGCCAGCAGCTTGGCACAGGGGGATTCACCCCTCCACTTT.

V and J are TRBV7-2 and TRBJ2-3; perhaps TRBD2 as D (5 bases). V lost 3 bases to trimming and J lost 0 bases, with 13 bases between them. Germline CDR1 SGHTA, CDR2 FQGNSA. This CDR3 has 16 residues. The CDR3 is CASSFLGRESTDTQYF. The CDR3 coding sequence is TGTGCCAGCAGCTTCCTTGGGAGAGAGAGCACAGATACGCAGTATTTT.

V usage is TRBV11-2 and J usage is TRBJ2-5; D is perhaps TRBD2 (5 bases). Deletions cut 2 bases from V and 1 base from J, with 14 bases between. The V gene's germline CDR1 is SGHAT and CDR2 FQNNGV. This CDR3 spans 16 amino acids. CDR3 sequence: CASSLLPFAGQETQYF. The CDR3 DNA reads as TGTGCCAGCAGCTTACTCCCCTTTGCGGGCCAAGAGACCCAGTACTTC.

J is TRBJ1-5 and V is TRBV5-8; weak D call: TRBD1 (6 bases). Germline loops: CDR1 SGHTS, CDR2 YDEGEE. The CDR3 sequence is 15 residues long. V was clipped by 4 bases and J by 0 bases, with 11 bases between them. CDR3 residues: CASSKQGYSNQPQHF. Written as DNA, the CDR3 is TGTGCCAGCAGCAAACAGGGATATAGCAATCAGCCCCAGCATTTT.

The DNA of the CDR3 is TGTGCCAGCAGTTCCTCTTATAGCAATCAGCCCCAGCATTTT. This encodes CASSSSYSNQPQHF. The chain has TRBV28 and TRBJ1-5; no definite D call. Germline CDR1 reads MDHEN; CDR2 reads SYDVKM. This CDR3 spans 14 amino acids. The V and J ends lost 4 bases and 0 bases respectively, with 7 bases between them.

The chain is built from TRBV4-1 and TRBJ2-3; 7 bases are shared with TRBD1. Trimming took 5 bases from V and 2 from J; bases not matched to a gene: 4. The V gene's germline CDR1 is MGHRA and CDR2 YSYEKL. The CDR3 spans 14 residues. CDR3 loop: CASSRTGDTDTQYF. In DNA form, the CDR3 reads TGCGCCAGCAGCAGGACAGGAGACACAGATACGCAGTATTTT.

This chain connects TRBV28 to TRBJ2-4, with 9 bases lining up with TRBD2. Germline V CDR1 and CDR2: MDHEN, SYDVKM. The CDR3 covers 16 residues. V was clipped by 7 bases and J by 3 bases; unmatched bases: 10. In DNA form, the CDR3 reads TGTGCCAGCAATTCACACGGAGCGGGAGGCAAAAACATTCAGTACTTC. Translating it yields CASNSHGAGGKNIQYF.

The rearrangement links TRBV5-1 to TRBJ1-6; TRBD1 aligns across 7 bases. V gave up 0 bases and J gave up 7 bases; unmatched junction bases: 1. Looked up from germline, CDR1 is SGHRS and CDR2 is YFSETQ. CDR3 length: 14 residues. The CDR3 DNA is TGCGCCAGCAGCTTGGGGACAGGAAATTCACCCCTCCACTTT. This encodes CASSLGTGNSPLHF.

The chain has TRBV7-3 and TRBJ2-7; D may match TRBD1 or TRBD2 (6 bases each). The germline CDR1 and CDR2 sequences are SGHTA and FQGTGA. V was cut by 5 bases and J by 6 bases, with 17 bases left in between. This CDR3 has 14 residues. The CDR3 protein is CASSRGGTQLEQYF. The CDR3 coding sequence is TGTGCCAGCAGCCGAGGGGGGACACAGCTCGAGCAGTACTTC.

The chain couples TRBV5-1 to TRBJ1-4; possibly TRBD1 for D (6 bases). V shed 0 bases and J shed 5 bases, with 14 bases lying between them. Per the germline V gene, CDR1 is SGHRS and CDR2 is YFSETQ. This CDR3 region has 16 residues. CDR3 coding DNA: TGCGCCAGCAGCTTGGATCACCAGGGGTTAAATGAAAAACTGTTTTTT. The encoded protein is CASSLDHQGLNEKLFF.

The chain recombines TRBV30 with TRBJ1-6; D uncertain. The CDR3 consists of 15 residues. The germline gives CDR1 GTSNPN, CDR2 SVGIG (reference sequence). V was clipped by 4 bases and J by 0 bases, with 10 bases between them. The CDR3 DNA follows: TGTGCCTGGACAGGACCAAGCTCCTATAATTCACCCCTCCACTTT. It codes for CAWTGPSSYNSPLHF.

CDR3 amino acids: CATSPRTSGRTGELFF. In DNA form, the CDR3 reads TGTGCCACCAGCCCAAGGACTAGCGGCCGAACCGGGGAGCTGTTTTTT. The V gene is TRBV15, the J gene TRBJ2-2; 10 bases fit TRBD2. This CDR3 region has 16 residues. V lost 5 bases to trimming and J lost 5 bases; unmatched junction nucleotides: 8. CDR1 is LNHNV and CDR2 is YYDKDF in the germline V gene (reference sequence).

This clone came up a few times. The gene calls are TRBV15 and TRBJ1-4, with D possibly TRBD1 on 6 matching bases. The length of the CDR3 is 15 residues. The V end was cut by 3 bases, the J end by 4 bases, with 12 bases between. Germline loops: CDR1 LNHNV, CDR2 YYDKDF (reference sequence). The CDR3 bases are TGTGCCACCAGCAGGGACAGAACCCGTAATGAAAAACTGTTTTTT. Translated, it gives CATSRDRTRNEKLFF.

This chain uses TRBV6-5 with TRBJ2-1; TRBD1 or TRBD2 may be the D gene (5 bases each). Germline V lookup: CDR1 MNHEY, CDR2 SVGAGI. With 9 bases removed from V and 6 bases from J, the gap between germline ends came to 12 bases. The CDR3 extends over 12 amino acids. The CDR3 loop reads CASTGRPNEQFF. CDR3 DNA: TGTGCCAGTACGGGGCGCCCCAATGAGCAGTTCTTC.

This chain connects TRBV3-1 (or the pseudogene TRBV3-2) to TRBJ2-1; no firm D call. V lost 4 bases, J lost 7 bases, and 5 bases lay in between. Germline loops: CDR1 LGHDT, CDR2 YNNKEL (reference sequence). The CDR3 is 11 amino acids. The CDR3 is CASSLLNEQFF. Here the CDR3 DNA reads TGTGCCAGCAGCCTCCTGAATGAGCAGTTCTTC.

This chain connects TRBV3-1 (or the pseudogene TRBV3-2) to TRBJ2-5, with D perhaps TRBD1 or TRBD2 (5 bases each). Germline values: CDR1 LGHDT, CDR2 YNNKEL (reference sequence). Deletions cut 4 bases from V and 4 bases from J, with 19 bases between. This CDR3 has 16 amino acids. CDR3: CASSLRRGRCGETQYF. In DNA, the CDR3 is TGTGCCAGCAGCCTCCGACGGGGCCGTTGCGGAGAGACCCAGTACTTC.

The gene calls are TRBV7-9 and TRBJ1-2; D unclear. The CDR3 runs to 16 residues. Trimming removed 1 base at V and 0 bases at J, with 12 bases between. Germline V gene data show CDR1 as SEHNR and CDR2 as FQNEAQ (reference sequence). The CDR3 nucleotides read TGTGCCAGCAGCTTAGAACCCGGGGTTACTAACTATGGCTACACCTTC. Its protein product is CASSLEPGVTNYGYTF.

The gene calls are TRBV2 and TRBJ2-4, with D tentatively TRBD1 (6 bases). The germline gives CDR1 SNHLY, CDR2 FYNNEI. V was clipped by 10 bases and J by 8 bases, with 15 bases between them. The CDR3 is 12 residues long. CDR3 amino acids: CAMAQGPHIQYF. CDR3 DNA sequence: TGTGCCATGGCACAGGGTCCACACATTCAGTACTTC.

CDR3 nucleotide sequence: TGCAGTGCTAGTCCAGGGTCCGGAAACACCATATATTTT. Protein product: CSASPGSGNTIYF. V usage is TRBV20-1 and J usage is TRBJ1-3; D is perhaps TRBD1 (5 bases). Per the germline V gene, CDR1 is DFQATT and CDR2 is SNEGSKA (reference sequence). Trimming took 3 bases from V and 4 from J, leaving 10 bases between them. This CDR3 is 13 amino acids long.

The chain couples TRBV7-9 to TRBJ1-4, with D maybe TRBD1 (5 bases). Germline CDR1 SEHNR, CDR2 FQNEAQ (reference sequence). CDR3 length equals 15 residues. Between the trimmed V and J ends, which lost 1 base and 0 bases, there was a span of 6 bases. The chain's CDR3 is CASSLEGTTNEKLFF. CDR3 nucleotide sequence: TGTGCCAGCAGCTTAGAGGGGACAACTAATGAAAAACTGTTTTTT.

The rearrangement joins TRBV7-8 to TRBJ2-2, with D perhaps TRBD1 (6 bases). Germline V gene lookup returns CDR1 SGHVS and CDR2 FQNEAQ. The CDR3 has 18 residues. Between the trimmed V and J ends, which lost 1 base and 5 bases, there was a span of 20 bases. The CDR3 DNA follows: TGTGCCAGCAGCTTAGTATTAATTGGGGGCTCAAAGACCGGGGAGCTGTTTTTT. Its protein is CASSLVLIGGSKTGELFF.

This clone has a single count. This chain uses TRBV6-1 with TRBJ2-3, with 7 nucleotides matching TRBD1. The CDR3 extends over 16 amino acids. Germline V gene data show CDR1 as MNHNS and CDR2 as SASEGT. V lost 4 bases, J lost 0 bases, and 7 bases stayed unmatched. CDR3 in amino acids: CASSGGQALSTDTQYF. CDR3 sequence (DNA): TGTGCCAGCAGTGGCGGACAGGCCTTAAGCACAGATACGCAGTATTTT.

CDR3 sequence reads: CASSPQGPDTQYF. CDR3 nucleotide sequence: TGTGCCAGCAGCCCACAGGGCCCAGATACGCAGTATTTT. This chain connects TRBV7-9 to TRBJ2-3, with D perhaps matching TRBD1 (6 bases). CDR1 is SEHNR, CDR2 FQNEAQ, per germline (reference sequence). This CDR3 is built from 13 residues. Trimming took 5 bases from V and 4 from J, leaving 10 bases between them.

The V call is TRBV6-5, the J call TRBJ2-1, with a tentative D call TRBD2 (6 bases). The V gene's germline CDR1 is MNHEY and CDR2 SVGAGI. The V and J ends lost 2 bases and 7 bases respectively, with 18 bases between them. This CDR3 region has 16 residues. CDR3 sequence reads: CASSYVYASAPNEQFF. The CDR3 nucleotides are TGTGCCAGCAGTTACGTTTACGCTAGCGCCCCGAATGAGCAGTTCTTC.

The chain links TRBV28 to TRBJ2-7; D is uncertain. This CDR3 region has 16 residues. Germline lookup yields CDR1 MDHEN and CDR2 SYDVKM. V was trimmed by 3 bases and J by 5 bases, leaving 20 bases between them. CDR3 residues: CASSFVQASGKDEQYF. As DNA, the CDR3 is TGTGCCAGCAGTTTCGTTCAAGCGAGTGGTAAAGACGAGCAGTACTTC.

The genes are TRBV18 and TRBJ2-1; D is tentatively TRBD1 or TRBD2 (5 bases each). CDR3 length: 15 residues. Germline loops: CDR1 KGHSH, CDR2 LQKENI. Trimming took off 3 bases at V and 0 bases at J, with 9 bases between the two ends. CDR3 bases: TGTGCCAGCTCACCGGGGGTTCCCTCCTACAATGAGCAGTTCTTC. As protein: CASSPGVPSYNEQFF. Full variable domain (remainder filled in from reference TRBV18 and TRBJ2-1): NAGVMQNPRHLVRRRGQEARLRCSPMKGHSHVYWYRQLPEEGLKFMVYLQKENIIDESGMPKERFSAEFPKEGPSILRIQQVVRGDSAAYFCASSPGVPSYNEQFFGPGTRLTVL.

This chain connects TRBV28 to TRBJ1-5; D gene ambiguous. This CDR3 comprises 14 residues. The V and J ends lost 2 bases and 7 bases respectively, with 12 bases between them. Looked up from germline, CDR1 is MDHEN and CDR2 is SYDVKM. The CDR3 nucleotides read TGTGCCAGCAGTTTAATTTCGGTCCAGCAGCCCCAGCATTTT. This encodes CASSLISVQQPQHF.

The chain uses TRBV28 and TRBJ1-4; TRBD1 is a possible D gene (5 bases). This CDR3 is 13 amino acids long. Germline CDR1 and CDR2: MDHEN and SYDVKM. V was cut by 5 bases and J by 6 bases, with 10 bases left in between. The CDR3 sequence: CASSQGNDEKLFF. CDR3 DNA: TGTGCCAGCAGTCAGGGCAACGATGAAAAACTGTTTTTT.

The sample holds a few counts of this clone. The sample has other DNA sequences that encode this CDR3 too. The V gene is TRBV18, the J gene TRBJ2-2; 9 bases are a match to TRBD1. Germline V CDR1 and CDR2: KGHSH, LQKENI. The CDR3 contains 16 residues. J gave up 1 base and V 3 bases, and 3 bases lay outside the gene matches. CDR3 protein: CASSPPTGGNTGELFF. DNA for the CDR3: TGTGCCAGCTCACCGCCGACAGGGGGGAACACCGGGGAGCTGTTTTTT.

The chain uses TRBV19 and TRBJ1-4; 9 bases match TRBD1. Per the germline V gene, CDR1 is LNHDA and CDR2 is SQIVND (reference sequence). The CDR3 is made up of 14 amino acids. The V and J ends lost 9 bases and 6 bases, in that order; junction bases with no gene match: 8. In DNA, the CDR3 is TGTGCCAGCCGGAACCGGGACAGGGATGAAAAACTGTTTTTT. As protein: CASRNRDRDEKLFF.